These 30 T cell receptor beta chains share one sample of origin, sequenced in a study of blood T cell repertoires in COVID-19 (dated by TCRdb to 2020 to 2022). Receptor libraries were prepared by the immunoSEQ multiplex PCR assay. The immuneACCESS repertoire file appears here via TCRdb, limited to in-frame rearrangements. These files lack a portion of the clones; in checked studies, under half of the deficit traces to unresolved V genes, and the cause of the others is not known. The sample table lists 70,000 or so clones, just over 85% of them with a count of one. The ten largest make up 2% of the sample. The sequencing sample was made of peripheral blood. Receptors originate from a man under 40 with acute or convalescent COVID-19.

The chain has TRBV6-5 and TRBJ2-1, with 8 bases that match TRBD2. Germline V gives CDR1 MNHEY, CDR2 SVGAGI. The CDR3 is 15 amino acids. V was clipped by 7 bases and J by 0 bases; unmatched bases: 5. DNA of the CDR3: TGTGCCAGCACGGGGGGGCTTGGCTCCTACAATGAGCAGTTCTTC. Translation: CASTGGLGSYNEQFF.

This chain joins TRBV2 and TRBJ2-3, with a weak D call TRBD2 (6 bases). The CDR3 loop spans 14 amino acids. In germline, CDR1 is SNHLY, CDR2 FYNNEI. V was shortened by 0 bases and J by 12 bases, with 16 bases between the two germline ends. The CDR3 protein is CASSEALLTSPQYF. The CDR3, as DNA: TGTGCCAGCAGTGAAGCGCTTTTGACTAGTCCACAGTATTTT. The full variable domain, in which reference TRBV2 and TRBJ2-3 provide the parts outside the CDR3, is EPEVTQTPSHQVTQMGQEVILRCVPISNHLYFYWYRQILGQKVEFLVSFYNNEISEKSEIFDDQFSVERPDGSNFTLKIRSTKLEDSAMYFCASSEALLTSPQYFGPGTRLTVL.

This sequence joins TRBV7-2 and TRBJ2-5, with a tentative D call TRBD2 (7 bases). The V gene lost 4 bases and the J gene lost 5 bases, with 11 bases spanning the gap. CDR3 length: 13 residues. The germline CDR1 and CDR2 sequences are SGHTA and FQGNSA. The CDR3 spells CASSWGGWETQYF. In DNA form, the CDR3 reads TGTGCCAGCAGCTGGGGGGGCTGGGAGACCCAGTACTTC.

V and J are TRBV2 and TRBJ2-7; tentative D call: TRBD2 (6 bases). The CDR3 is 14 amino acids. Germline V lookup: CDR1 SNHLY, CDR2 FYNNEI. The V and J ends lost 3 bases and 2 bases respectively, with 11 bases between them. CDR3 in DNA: TGTGCCAGCAGTGAGGGAGGAGGGGCCTACGAGCAGTACGTC. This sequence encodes CASSEGGGAYEQYV.

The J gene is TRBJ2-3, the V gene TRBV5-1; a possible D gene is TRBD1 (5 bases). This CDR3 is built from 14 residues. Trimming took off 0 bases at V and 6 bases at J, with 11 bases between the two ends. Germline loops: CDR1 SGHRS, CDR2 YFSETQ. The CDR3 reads CASSLDRLGDTQYF. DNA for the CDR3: TGCGCCAGCAGCTTGGACAGGCTTGGGGATACGCAGTATTTT.

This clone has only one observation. For the CDR3, the DNA is TGCGCCAGCAGCTTTAACCCGGGACAGATGGGGGATAACTATGGCTACACCTTC. Protein sequence: CASSFNPGQMGDNYGYTF. The rearrangement uses TRBV5-1 and TRBJ1-2, with 7 bases identical to TRBD1. Germline V lookup: CDR1 SGHRS, CDR2 YFSETQ. The J segment lost 1 base and the V segment lost 2 bases, leaving 14 bases of the junction unmatched. The CDR3 covers 18 residues.

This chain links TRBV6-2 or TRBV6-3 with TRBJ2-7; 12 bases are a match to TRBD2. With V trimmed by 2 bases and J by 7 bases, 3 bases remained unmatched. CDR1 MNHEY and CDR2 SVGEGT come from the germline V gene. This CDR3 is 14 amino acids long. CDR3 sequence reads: CASSYAGLAGEQYV. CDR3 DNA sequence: TGTGCCAGCAGTTACGCCGGACTAGCGGGGGAGCAGTACGTC.

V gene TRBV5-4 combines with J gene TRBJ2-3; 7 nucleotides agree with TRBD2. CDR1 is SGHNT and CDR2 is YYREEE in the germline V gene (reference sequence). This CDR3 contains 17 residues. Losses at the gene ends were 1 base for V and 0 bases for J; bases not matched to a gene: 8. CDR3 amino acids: CASSLKSSGVSTDTQYF. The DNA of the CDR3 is TGTGCCAGCAGCTTGAAGAGCAGCGGGGTAAGCACAGATACGCAGTATTTT.

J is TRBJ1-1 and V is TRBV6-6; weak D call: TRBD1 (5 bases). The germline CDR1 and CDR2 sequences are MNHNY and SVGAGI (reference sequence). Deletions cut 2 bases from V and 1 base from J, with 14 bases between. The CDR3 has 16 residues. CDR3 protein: CASSYPRGTWNTEAFF. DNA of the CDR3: TGTGCCAGCAGTTACCCTCGGGGGACTTGGAACACTGAAGCTTTCTTT.

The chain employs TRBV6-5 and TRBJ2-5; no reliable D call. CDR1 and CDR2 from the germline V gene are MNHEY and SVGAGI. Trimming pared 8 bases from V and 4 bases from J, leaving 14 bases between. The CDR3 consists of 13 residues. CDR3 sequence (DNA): TGTGCCAGCCGCAAACGGTCGGGAGAGACCCAGTACTTC. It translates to CASRKRSGETQYF.

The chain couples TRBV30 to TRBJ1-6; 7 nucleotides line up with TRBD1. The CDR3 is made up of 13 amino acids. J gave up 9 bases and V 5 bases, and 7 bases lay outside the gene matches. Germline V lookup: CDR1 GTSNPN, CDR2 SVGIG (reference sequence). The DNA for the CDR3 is TGTGCCTGGGACCGACAGGGAGGTTCACCCCTCCACTTT. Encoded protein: CAWDRQGGSPLHF.

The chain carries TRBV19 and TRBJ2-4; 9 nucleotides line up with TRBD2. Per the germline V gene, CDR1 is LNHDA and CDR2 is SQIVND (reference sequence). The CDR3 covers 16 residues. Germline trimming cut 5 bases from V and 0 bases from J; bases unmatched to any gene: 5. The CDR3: CASSFVAGVAKNIQYF. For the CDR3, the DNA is TGTGCCAGTAGTTTCGTAGCGGGGGTAGCCAAAAACATTCAGTACTTC.

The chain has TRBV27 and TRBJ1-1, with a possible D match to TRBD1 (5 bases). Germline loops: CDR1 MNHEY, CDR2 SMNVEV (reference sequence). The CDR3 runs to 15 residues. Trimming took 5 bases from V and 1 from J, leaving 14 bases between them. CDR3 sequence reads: CASSGGGRGNTEAFF. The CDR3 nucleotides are TGTGCCAGCAGTGGCGGGGGAAGAGGGAACACTGAAGCTTTCTTT.

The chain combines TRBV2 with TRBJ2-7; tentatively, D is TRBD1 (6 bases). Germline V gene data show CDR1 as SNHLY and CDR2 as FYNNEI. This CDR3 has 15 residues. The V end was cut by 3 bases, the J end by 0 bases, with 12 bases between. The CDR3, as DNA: TGTGCCAGCAGTGAGCGACAGGTCAGCTCCTACGAGCAGTACGTC. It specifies CASSERQVSSYEQYV.

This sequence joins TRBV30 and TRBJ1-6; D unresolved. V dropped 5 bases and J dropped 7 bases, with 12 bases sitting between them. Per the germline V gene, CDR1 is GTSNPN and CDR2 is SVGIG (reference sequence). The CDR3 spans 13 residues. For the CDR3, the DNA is TGTGCCTGGGCGGCCCGGCGGAATTCACCCCTCCACTTT. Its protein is CAWAARRNSPLHF.

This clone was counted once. The CDR3 DNA reads as TGTGCCAGTAGTGCCCCAGGCCCCTACGAGCAGTACTTC. Its protein is CASSAPGPYEQYF. The V gene is TRBV19, the J gene TRBJ2-7; no definite D call. The CDR3 length is 13 residues. Trimming shortened V by 5 bases and J by 2 bases, and 10 bases separated the two germline ends. The germline V gene has CDR1 LNHDA and CDR2 SQIVND (reference sequence).

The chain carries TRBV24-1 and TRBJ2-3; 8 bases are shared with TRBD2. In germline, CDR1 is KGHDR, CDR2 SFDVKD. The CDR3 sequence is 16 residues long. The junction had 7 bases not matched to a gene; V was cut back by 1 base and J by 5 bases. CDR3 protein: CATSDFDGGEVDTQYF. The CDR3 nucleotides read TGTGCCACCAGTGATTTTGACGGGGGGGAGGTAGATACGCAGTATTTT.

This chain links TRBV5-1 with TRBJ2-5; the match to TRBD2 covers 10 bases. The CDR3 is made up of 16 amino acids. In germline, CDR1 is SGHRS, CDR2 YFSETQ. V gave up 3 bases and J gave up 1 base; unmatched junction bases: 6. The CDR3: CASSSTSGRTQETQYF. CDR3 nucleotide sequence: TGCGCCAGCAGCTCGACTAGCGGGCGAACCCAAGAGACCCAGTACTTC.

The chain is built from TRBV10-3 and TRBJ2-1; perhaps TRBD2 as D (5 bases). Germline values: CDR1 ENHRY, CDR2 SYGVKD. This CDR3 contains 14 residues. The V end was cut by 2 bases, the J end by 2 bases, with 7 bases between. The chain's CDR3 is CAISEEGTYNEQFF. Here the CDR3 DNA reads TGTGCCATCAGTGAGGAGGGAACCTACAATGAGCAGTTCTTC.

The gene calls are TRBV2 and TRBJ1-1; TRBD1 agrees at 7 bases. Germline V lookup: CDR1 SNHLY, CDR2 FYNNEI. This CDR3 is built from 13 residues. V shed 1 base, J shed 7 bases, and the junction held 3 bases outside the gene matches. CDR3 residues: CASSEEQGYEAFF. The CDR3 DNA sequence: TGTGCCAGCAGTGAAGAACAGGGGTATGAAGCTTTCTTT.

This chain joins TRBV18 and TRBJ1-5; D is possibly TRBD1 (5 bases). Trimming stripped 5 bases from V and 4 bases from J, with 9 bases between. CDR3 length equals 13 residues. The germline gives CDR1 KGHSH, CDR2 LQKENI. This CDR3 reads CASSYDRNQPQHF. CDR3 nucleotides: TGTGCCAGCTCATACGACAGAAATCAGCCCCAGCATTTT.

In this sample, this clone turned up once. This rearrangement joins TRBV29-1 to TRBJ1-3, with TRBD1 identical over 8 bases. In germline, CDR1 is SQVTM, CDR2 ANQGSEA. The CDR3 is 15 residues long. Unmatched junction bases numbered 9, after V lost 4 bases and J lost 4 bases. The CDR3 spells CSVVKQGARGNTIYF. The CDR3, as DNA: TGCAGCGTTGTAAAGCAGGGGGCGCGAGGAAACACCATATATTTT.

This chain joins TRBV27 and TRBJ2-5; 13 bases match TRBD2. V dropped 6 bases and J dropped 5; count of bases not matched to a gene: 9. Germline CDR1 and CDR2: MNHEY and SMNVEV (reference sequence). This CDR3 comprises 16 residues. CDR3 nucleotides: TGTGCCAGCAGACGAAGCGGACTAGCGGGAGCTGAGACCCAGTACTTC. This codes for CASRRSGLAGAETQYF.

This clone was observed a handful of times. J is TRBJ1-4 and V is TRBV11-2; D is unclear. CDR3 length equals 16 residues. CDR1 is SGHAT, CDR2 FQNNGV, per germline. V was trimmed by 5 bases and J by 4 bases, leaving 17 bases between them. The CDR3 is CASSPRPGYNNEKLFF. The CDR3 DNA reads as TGTGCCAGCAGCCCCCGTCCCGGGTACAATAATGAAAAACTGTTTTTT.

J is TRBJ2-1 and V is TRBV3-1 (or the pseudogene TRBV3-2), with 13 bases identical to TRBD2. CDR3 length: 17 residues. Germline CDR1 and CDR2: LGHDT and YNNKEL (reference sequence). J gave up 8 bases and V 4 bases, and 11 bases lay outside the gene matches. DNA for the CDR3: TGTGCCAGCAGCCCCGGGACTAGCGGGAAATTTGGGGATGAGCAGTTCTTC. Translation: CASSPGTSGKFGDEQFF.

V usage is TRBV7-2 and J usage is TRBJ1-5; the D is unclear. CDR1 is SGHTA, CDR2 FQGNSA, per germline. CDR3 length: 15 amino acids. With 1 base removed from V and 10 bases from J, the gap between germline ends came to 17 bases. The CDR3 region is CASSLEGATLTPQHF. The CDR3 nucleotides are TGTGCCAGCAGCTTAGAAGGAGCGACTCTAACTCCCCAGCATTTT.

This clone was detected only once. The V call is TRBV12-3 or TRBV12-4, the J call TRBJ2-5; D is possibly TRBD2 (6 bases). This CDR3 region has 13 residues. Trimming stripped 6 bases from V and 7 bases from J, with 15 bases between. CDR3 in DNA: TGTGCCAGCAGGACGGGATACGGGGGGACCCAGTACTTC. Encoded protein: CASRTGYGGTQYF.

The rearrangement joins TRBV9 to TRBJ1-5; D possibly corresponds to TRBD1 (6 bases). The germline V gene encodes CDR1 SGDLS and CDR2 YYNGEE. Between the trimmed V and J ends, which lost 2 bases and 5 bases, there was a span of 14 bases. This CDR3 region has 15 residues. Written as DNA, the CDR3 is TGTGCCAGCAGCGTCGGCATTGAGGGGGATCAGCCCCAGCATTTT. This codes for CASSVGIEGDQPQHF. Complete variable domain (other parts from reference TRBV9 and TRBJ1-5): DSGVTQTPKHLITATGQRVTLRCSPRSGDLSVYWYQQSLDQGLQFLIQYYNGEERAKGNILERFSAQQFPDLHSELNLSSLELGDSALYFCASSVGIEGDQPQHFGDGTRLSIL.

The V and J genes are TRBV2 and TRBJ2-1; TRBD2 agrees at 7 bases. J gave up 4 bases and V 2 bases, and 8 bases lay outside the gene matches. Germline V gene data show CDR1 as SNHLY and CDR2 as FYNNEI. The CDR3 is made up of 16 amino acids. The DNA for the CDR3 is TGTGCCAGCAGTGAAAAGAACGGGAGGACGTACAATGAGCAGTTCTTC. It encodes CASSEKNGRTYNEQFF. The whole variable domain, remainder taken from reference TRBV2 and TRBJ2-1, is EPEVTQTPSHQVTQMGQEVILRCVPISNHLYFYWYRQILGQKVEFLVSFYNNEISEKSEIFDDQFSVERPDGSNFTLKIRSTKLEDSAMYFCASSEKNGRTYNEQFFGPGTRLTVL.

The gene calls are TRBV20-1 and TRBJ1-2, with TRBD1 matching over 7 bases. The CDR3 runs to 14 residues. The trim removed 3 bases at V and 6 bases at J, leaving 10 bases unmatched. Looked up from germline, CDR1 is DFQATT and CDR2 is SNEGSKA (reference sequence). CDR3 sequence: CSASLNRGGDGYTF. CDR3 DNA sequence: TGCAGTGCTAGTTTAAACAGGGGAGGAGATGGCTACACCTTC.